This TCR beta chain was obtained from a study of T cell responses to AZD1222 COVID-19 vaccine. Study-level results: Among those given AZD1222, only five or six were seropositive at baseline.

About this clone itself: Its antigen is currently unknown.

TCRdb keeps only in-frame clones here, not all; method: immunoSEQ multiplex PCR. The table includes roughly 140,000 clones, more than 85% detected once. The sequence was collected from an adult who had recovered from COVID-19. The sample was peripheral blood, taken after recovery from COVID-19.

The CDR3 region is CASSPWAGGFEKLFF. The CDR3 nucleotides are TGTGCCAGCAGCCCCTGGGCAGGGGGTTTTGAAAAACTGTTTTTT. The V gene is TRBV5-8, the J gene TRBJ1-4; 7 bases agree with TRBD1. The V segment lost 4 bases and the J segment 7 bases; nucleotides outside the gene matches: 10. Germline lookup yields CDR1 SGHTS and CDR2 YDEGEE. This CDR3 is 15 amino acids long. The whole variable domain, remainder taken from reference TRBV5-8 and TRBJ1-4, is EAGVTQSPTHLIKTRGQQATLRCSPISGHTSVYWYQQALGLGLQFLLWYDEGEERNRGNFPPRFSGRQFPNYSSELNVNALELEDSALYLCASSPWAGGFEKLFFGSGTQLSVL.